A single sample is the source of the 27 T cell receptor beta chains below, sequenced in a study of shared clonotypes between healthy human individuals. Here immunoSEQ multiplex PCR was the method, and the copy in TCRdb shows in-frame clones only, minus some. Among 1 million to 1.2 million clones listed, approximately 80% were seen once. The sequenced sample consisted of memory CD4+ T cells from PBMCs. Subset meaning: CD45RA-negative fraction. These receptors were taken from a man between 18 and 35 years old in good health. Some clones in this sample may be carry-over from other donors' samples.

J is TRBJ1-3 and V is TRBV7-3; perhaps TRBD1 as D (6 bases). Germline V lookup: CDR1 SGHTA, CDR2 FQGTGA. V was trimmed by 5 bases and J by 4 bases, leaving 15 bases between them. This CDR3 is 15 amino acids long. This CDR3 reads CASSPKHREGNTIYF. The CDR3 DNA sequence: TGTGCCAGCAGCCCAAAACACAGGGAAGGAAACACCATATATTTT.

This chain joins TRBV5-6 and TRBJ1-5; D is unresolved. Between the trimmed V and J ends, which lost 1 base and 1 base, there was a span of 12 bases. Germline V lookup: CDR1 SGHDT, CDR2 YYEEEE. The length of the CDR3 is 16 residues. CDR3 loop: CASSLSGLGSNQPQHF. CDR3 bases: TGTGCCAGCAGCTTGTCAGGCCTGGGGAGCAATCAGCCCCAGCATTTT.

This chain links TRBV5-8 with TRBJ1-1; D gene ambiguous. Trimming shortened V by 1 base and J by 4 bases, and 5 bases separated the two germline ends. This CDR3 has 12 residues. Germline assignment: CDR1 SGHTS and CDR2 YDEGEE. Here the CDR3 reads CASSLSSTEAFF. Written as DNA, the CDR3 is TGTGCCAGCAGCTTGAGCAGCACTGAAGCTTTCTTT.

The chain recombines TRBV5-1 with TRBJ1-6, with TRBD1 matching 7 bases. Looked up from germline, CDR1 is SGHRS and CDR2 is YFSETQ. J lost 8 bases, V lost 4 bases, and 3 bases had no gene match. The CDR3 is 13 amino acids. The CDR3 sequence: CASSIGTDSPLHF. The DNA for the CDR3 is TGCGCCAGCAGCATCGGGACAGATTCACCCCTCCACTTT.

The V gene is TRBV4-1, the J gene TRBJ1-5, with a tentative D call TRBD1 (6 bases). Trimming left V 2 bases short and J 7 bases short, with 15 bases between. The CDR3 is made up of 15 amino acids. The germline V gene encodes CDR1 MGHRA and CDR2 YSYEKL. CDR3 residues: CASSQFSGAGQPQHF. The CDR3 DNA follows: TGCGCCAGCAGCCAATTTTCAGGGGCCGGGCAGCCCCAGCATTTT.

This clone was seen a handful of times. V and J are TRBV7-2 and TRBJ2-3; D might be TRBD2 (5 bases). The germline V gene encodes CDR1 SGHTA and CDR2 FQGNSA. CDR3 length: 14 amino acids. Trimming shortened V by 0 bases and J by 4 bases, and 8 bases separated the two germline ends. In nucleotides, the CDR3 is TGTGCCAGCAGCTTAGCTACGAGGGCAGATACGCAGTATTTT. Its translation is CASSLATRADTQYF.

This sequence joins TRBV5-1 and TRBJ2-5; 7 bases map to TRBD2. After removal of 0 bases from V and 9 bases from J, the junction contained 11 bases not matched to a gene. Germline V gives CDR1 SGHRS, CDR2 YFSETQ. This CDR3 is 15 amino acids long. The CDR3 loop is CASSLVSGGLRAQYF. The CDR3, as DNA: TGCGCCAGCAGCTTGGTGTCGGGAGGTTTACGGGCCCAGTACTTC.

This chain joins TRBV5-1 and TRBJ1-4; D is ambiguous. Deletions cut 4 bases from V and 4 bases from J, with 11 bases between. The CDR3 totals 14 residues. Looked up from germline, CDR1 is SGHRS and CDR2 is YFSETQ. DNA of the CDR3: TGCGCCAGCAGCCTCGAACCCAATAATGAAAAACTGTTTTTT. Residues: CASSLEPNNEKLFF. The variable domain in full, with the rest retrieved from reference TRBV5-1 and TRBJ1-4, is KAGVTQTPRYLIKTRGQQVTLSCSPISGHRSVSWYQQTPGQGLQFLFEYFSETQRNKGNFPGRFSGRQFSNSRSEMNVSTLELGDSALYLCASSLEPNNEKLFFGSGTQLSVL.

The chain combines TRBV28 with TRBJ2-1; D gene ambiguous. CDR3 length: 12 amino acids. Looked up from germline, CDR1 is MDHEN and CDR2 is SYDVKM. V lost 7 bases to trimming and J lost 7 bases, with 11 bases between them. In nucleotides, the CDR3 is TGTGCCAGCACCCTGGAAGAGAATGAGCAGTTCTTC. Its translation is CASTLEENEQFF. Full variable domain (missing parts from reference TRBV28 and TRBJ2-1): DVKVTQSSRYLVKRTGEKVFLECVQDMDHENMFWYRQDPGLGLRLIYFSYDVKMKEKGDIPEGYSVSREKKERFSLILESASTNQTSMYLCASTLEENEQFFGPGTRLTVL.

The V call is TRBV7-9, the J call TRBJ1-2; tentative D call: TRBD1 (6 bases). The germline V gene has CDR1 SEHNR and CDR2 FQNEAQ (reference sequence). Trimming shortened V by 2 bases and J by 8 bases, and 9 bases separated the two germline ends. CDR3 length: 12 amino acids. The CDR3 spells CASSLTGWGYTF. CDR3 nucleotide sequence: TGTGCCAGCAGCTTAACAGGGTGGGGCTACACCTTC.

The chain couples TRBV19 to TRBJ2-2, with D possibly being TRBD1 (5 bases). This CDR3 spans 15 amino acids. The germline V gene has CDR1 LNHDA and CDR2 SQIVND (reference sequence). Trimming removed 1 base at V and 2 bases at J, with 8 bases between. CDR3 DNA: TGTGCCAGTAGTATAGGAGGACATAACACCGGGGAGCTGTTTTTT. Amino acids: CASSIGGHNTGELFF.

The rearrangement joins TRBV29-1 to TRBJ1-1, with 8 bases identical to TRBD1. The CDR3 consists of 14 residues. J gave up 1 base and V 6 bases, and 7 bases lay outside the gene matches. CDR1 SQVTM and CDR2 ANQGSEA come from the germline V gene. The CDR3 DNA is TGCAGCGTGCGGGCAGGGGGCGCGAACACTGAAGCTTTCTTT. Its translation is CSVRAGGANTEAFF.

V and J are TRBV28 and TRBJ1-5, with 7 bases matching TRBD1. V lost 6 bases to trimming and J lost 0 bases; unmatched junction nucleotides: 8. From germline, CDR1 is MDHEN and CDR2 SYDVKM. This CDR3 comprises 16 residues. CDR3 nucleotides: TGTGCCAGCAGGTTGGACAGGAGGACTAGCAATCAGCCCCAGCATTTT. This codes for CASRLDRRTSNQPQHF.

For the CDR3, the DNA is TGTGCCAGCAGTGGACAGGGCGACACAGATACGCAGTATTTT. Translation gives CASSGQGDTDTQYF. The chain recombines TRBV2 with TRBJ2-3; the match to TRBD1 covers 7 bases. The CDR3 has 14 amino acids. V lost 4 bases and J lost 2; bases outside the gene matches: 3. The germline V gene has CDR1 SNHLY and CDR2 FYNNEI.

V and J are TRBV7-2 and TRBJ1-2, with unresolved D. The V and J ends lost 1 base and 6 bases respectively, with 6 bases between them. This CDR3 has 12 residues. Per germline, CDR1 SGHTA and CDR2 FQGNSA. DNA for the CDR3: TGTGCCAGCAGCTTAGTTCTGAATGGCTACACCTTC. Its protein product is CASSLVLNGYTF.

J is TRBJ2-1 and V is TRBV28, with TRBD2 matching over 13 bases. The CDR3 sequence is 21 residues long. Germline V lookup: CDR1 MDHEN, CDR2 SYDVKM. V lost 6 bases to trimming and J lost 3 bases; unmatched junction nucleotides: 20. The CDR3 sequence is CASSLKSTLGLAGRGYNEQFF. The CDR3, as DNA: TGTGCCAGCAGCTTAAAGTCGACCCTGGGACTAGCGGGGCGGGGCTACAATGAGCAGTTCTTC. The full variable domain, completed using reference TRBV28 and TRBJ2-1, is DVKVTQSSRYLVKRTGEKVFLECVQDMDHENMFWYRQDPGLGLRLIYFSYDVKMKEKGDIPEGYSVSREKKERFSLILESASTNQTSMYLCASSLKSTLGLAGRGYNEQFFGPGTRLTVL.

This clone was seen once. This rearrangement joins TRBV2 to TRBJ2-1; D remains unclear. The V and J ends lost 4 bases and 5 bases respectively, with 12 bases between them. The CDR3 has 14 amino acids. CDR1 SNHLY and CDR2 FYNNEI come from the germline V gene. CDR3 loop: CASSGSWANNEQFF. Written as DNA, the CDR3 is TGTGCCAGCAGTGGGTCCTGGGCTAACAATGAGCAGTTCTTC.

The V and J genes are TRBV4-1 and TRBJ1-1; D is possibly TRBD1 (5 bases). The CDR3 runs 13 residues. The V and J ends lost 0 bases and 5 bases respectively, with 7 bases between them. CDR1 is MGHRA and CDR2 is YSYEKL in the germline V gene. CDR3: CASSQDGGTEAFF. The DNA for the CDR3 is TGCGCCAGCAGCCAAGATGGGGGGACTGAAGCTTTCTTT.

This chain joins TRBV7-6 and TRBJ2-2; D unclear. The CDR3 has 11 amino acids. Germline V gene sequence: CDR1 SGHVS, CDR2 FNYEAQ. Trimming left V 4 bases short and J 4 bases short, with 1 base between. CDR3 protein: CASSSTGELFF. The CDR3 coding sequence is TGTGCCAGCAGCTCCACCGGGGAGCTGTTTTTT.

The chain has TRBV4-3 and TRBJ2-2; 8 bases match TRBD1. Germline V gene sequence: CDR1 LGHNA, CDR2 YSLEER. The CDR3 has 14 residues. Trimming cost V 1 base and J 7 bases; bases outside gene matches: 2. In nucleotides, the CDR3 is TGCGCCAGCAGCCAAGGGGGGACAGGCGGGGAGCTGTTTTTT. It codes for CASSQGGTGGELFF.

The rearrangement joins TRBV4-2 to TRBJ1-1; possibly TRBD1 for D (6 bases). The CDR3 extends over 16 amino acids. CDR1 LGHNA and CDR2 YNFKEQ come from the germline V gene. The ends were cut back, 7 bases at V and 1 base at J, with 19 bases in the middle. In DNA, the CDR3 is TGTGCCAGCACCACCAAGGTACAGGGCGGGAACACTGAAGCTTTCTTT. This codes for CASTTKVQGGNTEAFF.

This rearrangement joins TRBV6-1 to TRBJ2-1, with TRBD2 matching over 10 bases. After removal of 3 bases from V and 8 bases from J, the junction contained 7 bases not matched to a gene. The CDR3 is made up of 15 amino acids. Germline-derived CDR1 and CDR2 are MNHNS and SASEGT. CDR3 bases: TGTGCCAGCAGTGAGAGACTAGCGGGTCAGGATGAGCAGTTCTTC. This encodes CASSERLAGQDEQFF.

The rearrangement links TRBV4-3 to TRBJ2-3; D is perhaps TRBD2 (6 bases). Germline CDR1 is LGHNA and CDR2 is YSLEER. The germline V and J ends were trimmed by 0 bases and 7 bases, with 8 bases remaining between them. This CDR3 spans 13 amino acids. This chain's CDR3 is CASSQDGGNTQYF. The CDR3 coding sequence is TGCGCCAGCAGCCAAGATGGAGGGAATACGCAGTATTTT.

A word on this clone: A much larger clone is a single base away; this may be a read error. The chain uses TRBV11-3 and TRBJ2-3, with 10 positions matching TRBD2. V was pared by 3 bases and J by 3 bases, with 3 bases of the junction left unmatched. The CDR3 sequence is 15 residues long. Germline lookup yields CDR1 SGHNT and CDR2 YENEEA. The CDR3 DNA follows: TGTGCCAGCAGCTTCGGACTAGCGGAAACAGATACGCAGTATTTT. Translation: CASSFGLAETDTQYF.

The chain joins TRBV5-4 to TRBJ2-1, with a possible D match to TRBD1 (6 bases). CDR3 length: 14 residues. Germline CDR1 and CDR2: SGHNT and YYREEE (reference sequence). Trimming pared 3 bases from V and 4 bases from J, leaving 11 bases between. The CDR3 spells CASSSRDKYNEQFF. For the CDR3, the DNA is TGTGCCAGCAGCTCCCGGGACAAATACAATGAGCAGTTCTTC.

CDR3 DNA sequence: TGTGCCAGCAGTTTAATCTCTTCTATTTCCTATGGCTACACCTTC. This translates into CASSLISSISYGYTF. The chain employs TRBV28 and TRBJ1-2; D is ambiguous. V was pared by 2 bases and J by 4 bases, with 14 bases between. Germline V CDR1 and CDR2: MDHEN, SYDVKM. This CDR3 region has 15 residues.

This clone was counted once. The rearrangement uses TRBV5-4 and TRBJ2-2; TRBD1 aligns across 11 bases. Germline trimming cut 2 bases from V and 5 bases from J; bases unmatched to any gene: 5. The CDR3 spans 16 residues. Germline CDR1 is SGHNT and CDR2 is YYREEE (reference sequence). The CDR3 coding sequence is TGTGCCAGCAGCTTTGGGACAGGGGGATCGACCGGGGAGCTGTTTTTT. Translated: CASSFGTGGSTGELFF.